This TCR beta chain is from a study of blood T cell repertoires in COVID-19. Overall study context: The samples span acute and convalescent COVID-19 from the United States, Italy and Spain.

V was pared by 1 base and J by 4 bases, with 8 bases between. There are 13 residues in the CDR3. The V gene's germline CDR1 is GTSNPN and CDR2 SVGIG (reference sequence). Original analysis: Estimates of nucleated cell counts were drawn from the amplification of reference gene primers. Data came from immunoSEQ multiplex PCR; TCRdb stores just in-frame clones and leaves some out. From that table come the V and J calls and clone size; the DNA was used to work out D and trimming. The table includes around 250,000 clones, 86% detected once. This rearrangement joins TRBV30 to TRBJ1-5; D gene ambiguous. This sequence originates from a young man with active or convalescent COVID-19. Specimen: peripheral blood. The CDR3 protein is CAWSARENQPQHF. The CDR3 coding sequence is TGTGCCTGGAGTGCGAGGGAAAATCAGCCCCAGCATTTT.